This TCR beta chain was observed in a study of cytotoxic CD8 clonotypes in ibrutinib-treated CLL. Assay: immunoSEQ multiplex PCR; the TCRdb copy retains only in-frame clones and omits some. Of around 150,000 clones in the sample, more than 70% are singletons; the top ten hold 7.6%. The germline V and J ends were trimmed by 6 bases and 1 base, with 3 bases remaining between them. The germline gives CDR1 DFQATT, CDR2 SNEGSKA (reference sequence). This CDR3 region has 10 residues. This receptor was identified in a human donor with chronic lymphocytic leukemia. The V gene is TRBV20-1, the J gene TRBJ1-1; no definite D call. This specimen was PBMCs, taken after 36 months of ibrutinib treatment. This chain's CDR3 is CSAKNTEAFF. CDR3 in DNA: TGCAGTGCGAAGAACACTGAAGCTTTCTTT.